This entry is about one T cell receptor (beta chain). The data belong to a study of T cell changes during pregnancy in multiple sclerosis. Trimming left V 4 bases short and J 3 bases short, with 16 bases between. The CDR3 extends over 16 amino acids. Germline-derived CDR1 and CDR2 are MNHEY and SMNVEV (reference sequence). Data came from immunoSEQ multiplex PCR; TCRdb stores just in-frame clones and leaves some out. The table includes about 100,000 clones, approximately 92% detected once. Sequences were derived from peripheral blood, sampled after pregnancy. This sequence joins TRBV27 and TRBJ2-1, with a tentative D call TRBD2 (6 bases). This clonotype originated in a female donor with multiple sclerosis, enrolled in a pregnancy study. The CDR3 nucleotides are TGTGCCAGCAGTTCCCGACTAGGCCCTAACTACAATGAGCAGTTCTTC. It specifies CASSSRLGPNYNEQFF.